What follows is one TCR beta chain and its context. The authors' processing: Reference gene primer amplification gave estimated nucleated cell counts. TCRdb's table, derived via immunoSEQ multiplex PCR, lists solely in-frame clones and lacks some. That table furnishes V, J and clone size, whereas the DNA furnished D and trimming. Seen here are around 140,000 clones, roughly nine tenths observed once, and the top ten hold around 1.5%. Germline values: CDR1 LNHDA, CDR2 SQIVND (reference sequence). The CDR3 covers 14 residues. The V gene end was trimmed by 4 bases and the J gene end by 1 base; junction bases not matched to a gene: 2. The sample belongs to a study of blood T cell repertoires in COVID-19. For the study at large: Sites across the United States, Italy and Spain contributed samples from acute and convalescent COVID-19. Sample material is recorded as cDNA or gDNA derived from T cells, B-cell-depleted T cells, or PBMCs.

This chain uses TRBV19 with TRBJ2-7; 9 bases agree with TRBD1. The source material was peripheral blood. This clonotype was sampled from a human donor in a cohort sampled during active COVID-19. Here the CDR3 reads CASSNGQGSYEQYF. The CDR3 DNA reads TGTGCCAGTAGTAACGGACAGGGGTCCTACGAGCAGTACTTC.